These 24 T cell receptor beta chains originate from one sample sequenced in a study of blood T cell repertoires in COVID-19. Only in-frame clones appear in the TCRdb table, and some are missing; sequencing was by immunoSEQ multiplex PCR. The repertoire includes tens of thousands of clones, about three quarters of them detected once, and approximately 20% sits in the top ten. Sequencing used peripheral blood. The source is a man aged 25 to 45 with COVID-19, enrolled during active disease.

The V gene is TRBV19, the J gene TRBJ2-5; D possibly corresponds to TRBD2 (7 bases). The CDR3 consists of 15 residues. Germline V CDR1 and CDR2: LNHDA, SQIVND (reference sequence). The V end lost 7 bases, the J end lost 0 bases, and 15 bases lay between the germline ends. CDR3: CASKEGGGYQETQYF. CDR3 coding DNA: TGTGCCAGTAAAGAGGGCGGGGGCTACCAAGAGACCCAGTACTTC.

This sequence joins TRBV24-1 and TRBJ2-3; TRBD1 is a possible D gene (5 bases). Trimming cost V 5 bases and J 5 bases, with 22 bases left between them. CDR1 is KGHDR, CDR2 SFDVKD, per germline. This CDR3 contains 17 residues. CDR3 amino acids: CATSVGDRPMHGDTQYF. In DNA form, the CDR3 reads TGTGCCACCAGTGTTGGAGACAGACCCATGCATGGAGATACGCAGTATTTT.

The CDR3 loop is CASRLDFDRGRTGELFF. CDR3 in DNA: TGTGCAAGTCGCTTAGATTTCGACAGGGGGCGAACCGGGGAGCTGTTTTTT. The rearrangement joins TRBV12-2 to TRBJ2-2; the tabulated D call, TRBD1, remains unverified against the DNA. TRBV12-2 is shown as a pseudogene. This CDR3 is built from 17 residues.

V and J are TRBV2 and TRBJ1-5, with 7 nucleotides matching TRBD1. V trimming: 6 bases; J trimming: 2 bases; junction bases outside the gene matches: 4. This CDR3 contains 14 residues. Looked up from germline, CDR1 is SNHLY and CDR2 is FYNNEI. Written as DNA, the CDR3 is TGTGCCAGCAGCTTCGGACAGGGCAATCAGCCCCAGCATTTT. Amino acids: CASSFGQGNQPQHF.

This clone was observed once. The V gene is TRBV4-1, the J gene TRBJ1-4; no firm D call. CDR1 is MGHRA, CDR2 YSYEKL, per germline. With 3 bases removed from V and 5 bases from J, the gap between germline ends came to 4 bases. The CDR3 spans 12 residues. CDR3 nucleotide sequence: TGCGCCAGCAGCCATAGAAATGAAAAACTGTTTTTT. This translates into CASSHRNEKLFF.

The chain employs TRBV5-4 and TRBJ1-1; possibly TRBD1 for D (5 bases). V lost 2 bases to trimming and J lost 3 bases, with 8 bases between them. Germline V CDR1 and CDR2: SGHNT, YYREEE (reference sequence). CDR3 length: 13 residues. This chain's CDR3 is CASSFSRDTEAFF. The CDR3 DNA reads TGTGCCAGCAGCTTTTCCAGGGACACTGAAGCTTTCTTT.

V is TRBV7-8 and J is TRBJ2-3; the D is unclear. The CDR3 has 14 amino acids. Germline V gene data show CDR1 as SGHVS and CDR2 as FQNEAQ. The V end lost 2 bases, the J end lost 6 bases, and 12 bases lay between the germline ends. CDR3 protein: CASSLSGSSDTQYF. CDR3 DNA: TGTGCCAGCAGCTTATCAGGAAGTTCGGATACGCAGTATTTT.

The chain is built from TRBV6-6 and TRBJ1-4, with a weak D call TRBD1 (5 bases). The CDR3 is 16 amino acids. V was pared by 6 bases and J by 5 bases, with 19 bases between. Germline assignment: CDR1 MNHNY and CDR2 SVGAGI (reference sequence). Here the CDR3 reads CASRHGGRGENEKLFF. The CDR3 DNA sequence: TGTGCCAGCAGACATGGGGGGAGGGGAGAGAATGAAAAACTGTTTTTT.

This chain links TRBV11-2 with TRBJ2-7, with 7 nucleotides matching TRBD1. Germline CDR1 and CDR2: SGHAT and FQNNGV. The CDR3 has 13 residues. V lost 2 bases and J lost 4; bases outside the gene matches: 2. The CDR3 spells CASSLYRGYEQYF. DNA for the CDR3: TGTGCCAGCAGCTTATACAGGGGATACGAGCAGTACTTC.

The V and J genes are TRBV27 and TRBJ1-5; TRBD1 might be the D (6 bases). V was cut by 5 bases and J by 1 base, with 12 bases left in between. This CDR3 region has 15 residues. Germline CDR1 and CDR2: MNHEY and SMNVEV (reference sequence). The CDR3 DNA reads TGTGCCAGCAGTCAGGGGACGGGGAGCAATCAGCCCCAGCATTTT. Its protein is CASSQGTGSNQPQHF.

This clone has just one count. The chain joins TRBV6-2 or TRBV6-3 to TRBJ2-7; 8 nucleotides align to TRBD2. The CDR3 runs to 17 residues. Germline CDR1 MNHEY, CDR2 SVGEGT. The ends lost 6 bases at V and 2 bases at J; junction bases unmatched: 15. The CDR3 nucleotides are TGTGCCAGCAGCCTCGCAGGTTTCGGGGGGGATCCCTACGAGCAGTACTTC. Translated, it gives CASSLAGFGGDPYEQYF.

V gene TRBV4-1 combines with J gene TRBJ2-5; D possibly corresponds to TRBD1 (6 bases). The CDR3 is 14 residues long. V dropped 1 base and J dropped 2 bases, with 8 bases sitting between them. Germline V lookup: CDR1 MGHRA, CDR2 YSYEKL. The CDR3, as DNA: TGCGCCAGCAGCCAAGTGACAGGTCAAGAGACCCAGTACTTC. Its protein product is CASSQVTGQETQYF.

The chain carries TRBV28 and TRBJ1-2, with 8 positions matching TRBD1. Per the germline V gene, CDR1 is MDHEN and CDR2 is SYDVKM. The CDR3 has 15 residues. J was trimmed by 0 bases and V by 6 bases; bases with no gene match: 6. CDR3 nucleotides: TGTGCCAGCAGCCCAGGGGGCCCTACTAACTATGGCTACACCTTC. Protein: CASSPGGPTNYGYTF.

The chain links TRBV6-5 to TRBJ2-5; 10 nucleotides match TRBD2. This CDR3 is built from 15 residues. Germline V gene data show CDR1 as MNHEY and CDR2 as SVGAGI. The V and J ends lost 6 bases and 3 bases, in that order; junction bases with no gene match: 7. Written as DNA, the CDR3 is TGTGCCAGCAGCCAAACTAGCGGGGAGAAAGAGACCCAGTACTTC. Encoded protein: CASSQTSGEKETQYF.

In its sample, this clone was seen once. This CDR3 reads CATSPSVDTQYF. Written as DNA, the CDR3 is TGTGCCACCAGCCCAAGCGTGGATACGCAGTATTTT. The chain combines TRBV15 with TRBJ2-3; D is undetermined. The CDR3 length is 12 residues. CDR1 LNHNV and CDR2 YYDKDF come from the germline V gene (reference sequence). Between the trimmed V and J ends, which lost 5 bases and 6 bases, there was a span of 9 bases.

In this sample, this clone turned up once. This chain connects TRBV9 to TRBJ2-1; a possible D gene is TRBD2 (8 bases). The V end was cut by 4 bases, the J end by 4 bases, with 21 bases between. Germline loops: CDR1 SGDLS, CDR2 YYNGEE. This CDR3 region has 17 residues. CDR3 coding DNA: TGTGCCAGCAGCCCCCGGGGGGGGGACAGTGGATACAATGAGCAGTTCTTC. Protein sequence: CASSPRGGDSGYNEQFF.

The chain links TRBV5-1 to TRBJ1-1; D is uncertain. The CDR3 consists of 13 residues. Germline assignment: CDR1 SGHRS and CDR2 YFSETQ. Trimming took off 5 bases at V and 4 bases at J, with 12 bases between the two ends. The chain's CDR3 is CASRVEEITEAFF. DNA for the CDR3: TGCGCCAGCAGGGTGGAGGAGATCACTGAAGCTTTCTTT.

The CDR3 DNA sequence: TGTGCCAGCAGGTCCCCCACCAGGGAAATAAGTCCCTACGAGCAGTACTTC. Translating gives CASRSPTREISPYEQYF. This chain links TRBV28 with TRBJ2-7; D possibly corresponds to TRBD1 (5 bases). The CDR3 consists of 17 residues. Germline CDR1 is MDHEN and CDR2 is SYDVKM. Trimming removed 6 bases at V and 2 bases at J, with 23 bases between.

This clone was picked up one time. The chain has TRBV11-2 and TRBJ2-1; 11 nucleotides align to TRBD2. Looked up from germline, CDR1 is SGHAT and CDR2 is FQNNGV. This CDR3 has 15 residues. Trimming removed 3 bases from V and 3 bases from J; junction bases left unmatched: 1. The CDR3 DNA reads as TGTGCCAGCAGCTTTAGCGGGAGGGTCTACAATGAGCAGTTCTTC. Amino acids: CASSFSGRVYNEQFF.

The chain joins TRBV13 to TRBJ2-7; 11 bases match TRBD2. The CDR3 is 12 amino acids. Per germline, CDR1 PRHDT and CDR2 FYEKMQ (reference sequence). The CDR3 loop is CASSLNSGRAFV. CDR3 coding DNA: TGTGCCAGCAGCTTAAATAGCGGGAGGGCCTTTGTC.

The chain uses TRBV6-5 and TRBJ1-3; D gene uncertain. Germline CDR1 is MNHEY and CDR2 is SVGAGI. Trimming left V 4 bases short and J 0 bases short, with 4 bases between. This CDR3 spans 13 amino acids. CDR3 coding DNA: TGTGCCAGCAGTTTCAACTCTGGAAACACCATATATTTT. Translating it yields CASSFNSGNTIYF.

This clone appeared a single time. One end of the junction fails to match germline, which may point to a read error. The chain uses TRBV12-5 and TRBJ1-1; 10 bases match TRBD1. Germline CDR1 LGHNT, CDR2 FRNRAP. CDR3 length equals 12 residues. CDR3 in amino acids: CASGRDRGEEHF. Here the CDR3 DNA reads TGTGCTAGTGGCAGGGACAGGGGCGAAGAGCATTTT.

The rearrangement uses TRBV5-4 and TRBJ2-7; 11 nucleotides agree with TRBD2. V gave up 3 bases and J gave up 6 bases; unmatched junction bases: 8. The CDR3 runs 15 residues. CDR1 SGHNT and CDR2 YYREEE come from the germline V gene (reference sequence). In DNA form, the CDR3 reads TGTGCCAGCAGCTACCCTAGCGGGGGGTACGCCGAGCAGTACTTC. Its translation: CASSYPSGGYAEQYF.

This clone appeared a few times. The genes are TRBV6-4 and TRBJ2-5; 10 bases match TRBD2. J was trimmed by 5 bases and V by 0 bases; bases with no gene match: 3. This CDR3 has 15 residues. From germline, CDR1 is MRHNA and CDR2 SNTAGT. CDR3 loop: CASSDSSGGMETQYF. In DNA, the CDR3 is TGTGCCAGCAGTGACTCTAGCGGGGGGATGGAGACCCAGTACTTC.